Here is one T cell receptor beta chain with its context. The data stem from a study of blood T cell repertoires in COVID-19. Produced via immunoSEQ multiplex PCR; TCRdb's table is partial and in-frame only. This table has a few hundred thousand clones, 80% to 95% appearing once. Per germline, CDR1 LNHDA and CDR2 SQIVND (reference sequence). The CDR3 is 13 residues long. V lost 1 base to trimming and J lost 2 bases, with 4 bases between them. V is TRBV19 and J is TRBJ2-3; D not certain. This clonotype was sampled from a person aged 18-35 years with COVID-19, enrolled during active disease. The sample was peripheral blood. The CDR3 loop is CASSIAFTDTQYF. The CDR3 region has the DNA TGTGCCAGTAGTATAGCCTTCACAGATACGCAGTATTTT.